These 24 T cell receptor beta chains came from one sample sequenced in a study of CD8+ T cells in alopecia areata. cDNA prepared by RNA extraction and subsequent reverse transcription served as the template for sequencing. The data were produced by immunoSEQ multiplex PCR, yet TCRdb's version contains in-frame clones alone and is incomplete. The sample lists fewer than 250,000 clones; 64% were seen once. Treatment here: oral pan-JAK inhibitor, 5-10 mg twice daily. This sample comprised CD4+ T cells sorted from blood, obtained at week 4, from a patient treated with tofacitinib. These TCRs come from a human donor with alopecia areata.

The chain joins TRBV30 to TRBJ1-2; a weak D match, TRBD1 (5 bases). Per the germline V gene, CDR1 is GTSNPN and CDR2 is SVGIG (reference sequence). V lost 3 bases to trimming and J lost 7 bases, with 15 bases between them. The CDR3 loop spans 13 amino acids. The CDR3 DNA follows: TGTGCCTGGAGCCCTGGGGGGTCGGGTGGCTACACCTTC. Protein sequence: CAWSPGGSGGYTF.

CDR3: CASSQVEIGELFF. Here the CDR3 DNA reads TGTGCCAGCAGCCAAGTTGAAATCGGGGAGCTGTTTTTT. J is TRBJ2-2 and V is TRBV4-2; the D is unclear. The CDR3 contains 13 residues. CDR1 and CDR2 from the germline V gene are LGHNA and YNFKEQ. V was shortened by 1 base and J by 7 bases, with 7 bases between the two germline ends.

This clone was observed a few times. The rearrangement uses TRBV20-1 and TRBJ1-1; D is possibly TRBD1 (5 bases). Germline V gene sequence: CDR1 DFQATT, CDR2 SNEGSKA (reference sequence). The CDR3 runs 11 residues. V lost 6 bases to trimming and J lost 7 bases, with 12 bases between them. The CDR3 here is CSATLGGEAFF. The CDR3 nucleotides read TGCAGTGCAACCCTTGGGGGTGAAGCTTTCTTT.

The rearrangement joins TRBV2 to TRBJ1-6, with 9 nucleotides matching TRBD1. J lost 6 bases, V lost 5 bases, and 2 bases had no gene match. Germline CDR1 and CDR2: SNHLY and FYNNEI. The length of the CDR3 is 14 residues. The CDR3 loop is CASSLGQGNSPLHF. CDR3 bases: TGTGCCAGCAGTTTGGGACAGGGTAATTCACCCCTCCACTTT.

The chain is built from TRBV29-1 and TRBJ2-7; 10 bases map to TRBD1. Germline V CDR1 and CDR2: SQVTM, ANQGSEA. CDR3 length equals 14 residues. Trimming at V came to 6 bases and at J to 0 bases, leaving 5 bases not matched to a gene. The CDR3, as DNA: TGCAGCGTCACAAGGACAGGGGGCTCCTACGAGCAGTACTTC. Translating it yields CSVTRTGGSYEQYF.

The rearrangement links TRBV25-1 to TRBJ2-3; TRBD1 matches at 9 bases. Trimming at V came to 4 bases and at J to 3 bases, leaving 5 bases not matched to a gene. CDR1 is MGHDK, CDR2 SYGVNS, per germline. This CDR3 is 15 amino acids long. In nucleotides, the CDR3 is TGTGCCAGCAGTGGTTACAGGGGGCAGACAGATACGCAGTATTTT. Residues: CASSGYRGQTDTQYF.

On this clone itself: The junction departs from the called germline gene at one end, perhaps through a read error. The chain combines TRBV13 with TRBJ1-1; a weak D match, TRBD1 (5 bases). In germline, CDR1 is PRHDT, CDR2 FYEKMQ (reference sequence). This CDR3 is 12 amino acids long. The CDR3 bases are TGTGCCAGCAGCTTAGGCCTCATGGCAGGGATGTTT. Its protein is CASSLGLMAGMF.

The genes are TRBV19 and TRBJ1-1; TRBD1 is a possible D gene (5 bases). V was clipped by 0 bases and J by 0 bases, with 11 bases between them. CDR3 size: 16 residues. Germline V gene lookup returns CDR1 LNHDA and CDR2 SQIVND (reference sequence). Written as DNA, the CDR3 is TGTGCCAGTAGTATAGAATCCGGGGCTATGAACACTGAAGCTTTCTTT. Translation: CASSIESGAMNTEAFF.

This clone was seen once. The rearrangement uses TRBV5-1 and TRBJ2-2; 8 bases line up with TRBD1. The V gene end was trimmed by 4 bases and the J gene end by 6 bases; junction bases not matched to a gene: 8. CDR1 and CDR2 from the germline V gene are SGHRS and YFSETQ. The CDR3 is 15 amino acids. The CDR3 DNA sequence: TGCGCCAGCAGCCCGGCGTTACAGGGGGCCGGGGAGCTGTTTTTT. Protein: CASSPALQGAGELFF.

The rearrangement joins TRBV6-5 to TRBJ2-7; D uncertain. Germline CDR1 is MNHEY and CDR2 is SVGAGI. V lost 2 bases and J 1 base, leaving 9 bases between the germline ends. CDR3 length: 14 amino acids. CDR3: CASSYGGQSYEQYF. The CDR3 nucleotides read TGTGCCAGCAGTTACGGTGGGCAGTCCTACGAGCAGTACTTC.

The V and J genes are TRBV29-1 and TRBJ2-1; tentative D call: TRBD2 (5 bases). Looked up from germline, CDR1 is SQVTM and CDR2 is ANQGSEA. The ends were cut back, 6 bases at V and 1 base at J, with 10 bases in the middle. The CDR3 totals 13 residues. DNA for the CDR3: TGCAGCGTCCGAGGGTATTCCTACAATGAGCAGTTCTTC. Translation gives CSVRGYSYNEQFF.

This clone came up a few times. The chain is built from TRBV29-1 and TRBJ2-7; D tentatively fits TRBD1 or TRBD2 (5 bases each). With 1 base removed from V and 6 bases from J, the gap between germline ends came to 13 bases. The germline CDR1 and CDR2 sequences are SQVTM and ANQGSEA. This CDR3 contains 13 residues. CDR3 loop: CSVEGAGTSEQYF. CDR3 DNA sequence: TGCAGCGTTGAAGGAGCAGGGACGAGCGAGCAGTACTTC.

This chain links TRBV30 with TRBJ2-1; 8 nucleotides match TRBD1. The CDR3 runs 11 residues. The V segment lost 4 bases and the J segment 9 bases; nucleotides outside the gene matches: 2. Germline assignment: CDR1 GTSNPN and CDR2 SVGIG (reference sequence). CDR3 in DNA: TGTGCCTGGACAGGGGGCGGTGAGCAGTTCTTC. Protein: CAWTGGGEQFF.

The CDR3 loop is CALHATGHSGANVLTF. The CDR3 DNA follows: TGTGCCTTACACGCGACAGGACACTCTGGGGCCAACGTCCTGACTTTC. The rearrangement joins TRBV30 to TRBJ2-6, with D tentatively TRBD1 (6 bases). V dropped 7 bases and J dropped 0 bases, with 16 bases sitting between them. Germline CDR1 is GTSNPN and CDR2 is SVGIG (reference sequence). The CDR3 consists of 16 residues.

The V gene is TRBV14, the J gene TRBJ2-7; D unclear. Trimming cost V 2 bases and J 5 bases, with 4 bases left between them. CDR1 and CDR2 (germline): SGHDN, FVKESK. The CDR3 loop spans 11 amino acids. The CDR3 DNA reads TGTGCCAGCAGCCAACATCACGAGCAGTACTTC. Protein: CASSQHHEQYF.

V gene TRBV6-5 combines with J gene TRBJ2-1, with D tentatively TRBD2 (6 bases). With 2 bases removed from V and 7 bases from J, the gap between germline ends came to 12 bases. The CDR3 spans 14 residues. Germline V gene sequence: CDR1 MNHEY, CDR2 SVGAGI. DNA of the CDR3: TGTGCCAGCAGTTACAACGGGGGAAGAAATGAGCAGTTCTTC. It encodes CASSYNGGRNEQFF.

The rearrangement joins TRBV5-4 to TRBJ2-2; D unresolved. From germline, CDR1 is SGHNT and CDR2 YYREEE (reference sequence). V lost 0 bases and J 4 bases, leaving 4 bases between the germline ends. The CDR3 loop spans 13 amino acids. CDR3 bases: TGTGCCAGCAGCTTGGACTTCACCGGGGAGCTGTTTTTT. The encoded protein is CASSLDFTGELFF.

The CDR3 DNA follows: TGTGCCTGTCCCGGGACAGGGAGTAGGAATGAGCAGTTCTTC. It yields the protein CACPGTGSRNEQFF. V gene TRBV2 combines with J gene TRBJ2-1, with 9 bases fitting TRBD1. The CDR3 is made up of 14 amino acids. J gave up 7 bases and V 11 bases, and 12 bases lay outside the gene matches. CDR1 is SNHLY, CDR2 FYNNEI, per germline.

The gene calls are TRBV5-1 and TRBJ1-3; D not resolved. Germline-derived CDR1 and CDR2 are SGHRS and YFSETQ. The CDR3 extends over 14 amino acids. The V end was cut by 4 bases, the J end by 2 bases, with 10 bases between. CDR3 amino acids: CASSLDRTGNTIYF. The CDR3 nucleotides are TGCGCCAGCAGCCTCGATAGGACTGGAAACACCATATATTTT.

This sequence joins TRBV7-9 and TRBJ2-3; D is perhaps TRBD2 (5 bases). CDR1 SEHNR and CDR2 FQNEAQ come from the germline V gene (reference sequence). CDR3 length equals 14 residues. The V and J ends lost 1 base and 2 bases respectively, with 7 bases between them. The CDR3 here is CASSLGLATDTQYF. Here the CDR3 DNA reads TGTGCCAGCAGCTTAGGGCTAGCCACAGATACGCAGTATTTT. Looking up the rest from reference TRBV7-9 and TRBJ2-3 gives the full variable domain: DTGVSQNPRHKITKRGQNVTFRCDPISEHNRLYWYRQTLGQGPEFLTYFQNEAQLEKSRLLSDRFSAERPKGSFSTLEIQRTEQGDSAMYLCASSLGLATDTQYFGPGTRLTVL.

The chain combines TRBV5-6 with TRBJ1-5; D unresolved. V was shortened by 4 bases and J by 5 bases, with 13 bases between the two germline ends. Per germline, CDR1 SGHDT and CDR2 YYEEEE. The CDR3 length is 14 residues. The CDR3 sequence: CASSLGLADQPQHF. CDR3 nucleotide sequence: TGTGCCAGCAGCCTAGGCCTGGCTGATCAGCCCCAGCATTTT.

This clone has just a few counts. V usage is TRBV10-3 and J usage is TRBJ1-2; TRBD1 might be the D (6 bases). Germline V lookup: CDR1 ENHRY, CDR2 SYGVKD. The CDR3 covers 13 residues. Trimming left V 8 bases short and J 0 bases short, with 10 bases between. The CDR3 nucleotides read TGTGCCATCTGGACAGATTCTAACTATGGCTACACCTTC. Protein sequence: CAIWTDSNYGYTF.

V is TRBV2 and J is TRBJ1-2; D not certain. Germline V lookup: CDR1 SNHLY, CDR2 FYNNEI. The V gene lost 6 bases and the J gene lost 4 bases, with 6 bases spanning the gap. The CDR3 runs to 11 residues. CDR3 sequence (DNA): TGTGCCAGCAGCGAGATCTATGGCTACACCTTC. Its translation is CASSEIYGYTF.

The chain combines TRBV2 with TRBJ2-1; no clear D gene. Germline-derived CDR1 and CDR2 are SNHLY and FYNNEI. Trimming stripped 7 bases from V and 7 bases from J, with 14 bases between. The CDR3 covers 13 residues. Here the CDR3 reads CASTPDRLNEQFF. The CDR3, as DNA: TGTGCCAGCACCCCCGACCGGTTGAATGAGCAGTTCTTC.